These 28 T cell receptor beta chains originate from one sample sequenced in a study of radiotherapy plus CTLA-4 blockade in lung cancer. TCRdb keeps only in-frame clones here, not all; method: immunoSEQ multiplex PCR. Among approximately 77,000 clones, approximately 84% were seen once, and the ten largest hold roughly 0.87%. The sample here was peripheral blood, taken from a patient treated with radiotherapy plus ipilimumab. The receptors stem from a human donor with non-small cell lung cancer who had stable disease on radiotherapy plus ipilimumab.

The chain recombines TRBV6-6 with TRBJ2-6, with 7 bases aligning to TRBD1. Germline CDR1 is MNHNY and CDR2 is SVGAGI (reference sequence). J lost 4 bases, V lost 0 bases, and 3 bases had no gene match. The CDR3 runs to 16 residues. The CDR3 protein is CASSYSTGTGANVLTF. CDR3 DNA: TGTGCCAGCAGTTACTCGACAGGGACCGGGGCCAACGTCCTGACTTTC.

This clone was seen only once. This chain connects TRBV11-2 to TRBJ2-1; 7 bases fit TRBD1. CDR1 SGHAT and CDR2 FQNNGV come from the germline V gene. V shed 5 bases, J shed 4 bases, and the junction held 11 bases outside the gene matches. The CDR3 extends over 16 amino acids. CDR3 protein: CASSLRQGQPYNEQFF. CDR3 nucleotide sequence: TGTGCCAGCAGCCTAAGACAGGGACAACCGTACAATGAGCAGTTCTTC.

The gene calls are TRBV2 and TRBJ1-2, with no clear D. CDR1 SNHLY and CDR2 FYNNEI come from the germline V gene. Trimming removed 7 bases at V and 4 bases at J, with 13 bases between. The CDR3 has 13 amino acids. CDR3 DNA: TGTGCCAGCATGACGGGTCTTACCTATGGCTACACCTTC. It codes for CASMTGLTYGYTF.

This chain links TRBV6-5 with TRBJ1-2; 9 nucleotides agree with TRBD1. The germline V gene has CDR1 MNHEY and CDR2 SVGAGI. This CDR3 is 15 amino acids long. V lost 6 bases, J lost 2 bases, and 7 bases stayed unmatched. CDR3 DNA sequence: TGTGCCAGCAGCCCCGGGACAGGGCACAACTATGGCTACACCTTC. Protein: CASSPGTGHNYGYTF.

The chain uses TRBV19 and TRBJ1-4; D ambiguous. This CDR3 has 15 residues. Deletions cut 9 bases from V and 0 bases from J, with 14 bases between. The V gene's germline CDR1 is LNHDA and CDR2 SQIVND (reference sequence). The CDR3 loop is CASKKVATTNEKLFF. The CDR3 DNA follows: TGTGCCAGCAAAAAAGTAGCGACAACTAATGAAAAACTGTTTTTT.

This sequence joins TRBV28 and TRBJ1-1; D might be TRBD1 (6 bases). V was pared by 6 bases and J by 4 bases, with 12 bases between. Germline CDR1 is MDHEN and CDR2 is SYDVKM. There are 13 residues in the CDR3. The CDR3 DNA is TGTGCCAGCAGACTCAGGGGAGCCACTGAAGCTTTCTTT. Amino acid sequence: CASRLRGATEAFF.

This clone occurred once. The chain couples TRBV19 to TRBJ1-1, with D uncertain. CDR1 and CDR2 (germline): LNHDA, SQIVND (reference sequence). The V gene lost 0 bases and the J gene lost 8 bases, with 19 bases spanning the gap. CDR3 length: 16 amino acids. The CDR3 loop reads CASSIDYKGTPREAFF. The CDR3 DNA reads TGTGCCAGTAGTATAGATTACAAGGGCACCCCTCGGGAAGCTTTCTTT. Supplemented by reference TRBV19 and TRBJ1-1, the full variable domain reads DGGITQSPKYLFRKEGQNVTLSCEQNLNHDAMYWYRQDPGQGLRLIYYSQIVNDFQKGDIAEGYSVSREKKESFPLTVTSAQKNPTAFYLCASSIDYKGTPREAFFGQGTRLTVV.

The V call is TRBV27, the J call TRBJ2-7; TRBD2 matches at 10 bases. V was pared by 4 bases and J by 0 bases, with 3 bases of the junction left unmatched. Germline lookup yields CDR1 MNHEY and CDR2 SMNVEV (reference sequence). The CDR3 is made up of 15 amino acids. CDR3 loop: CASSSRTSGSYEQYF. The CDR3, as DNA: TGTGCCAGCAGTTCCCGGACTAGCGGCTCCTACGAGCAGTACTTC.

This clone was recorded once. This chain links TRBV5-4 with TRBJ2-7; D gene ambiguous. The CDR3 loop spans 14 amino acids. Germline V CDR1 and CDR2: SGHNT, YYREEE (reference sequence). The V and J ends lost 0 bases and 6 bases respectively, with 13 bases between them. The CDR3 region is CASSLGRFGAEQYF. The CDR3 bases are TGTGCCAGCAGCTTGGGACGATTCGGCGCCGAGCAGTACTTC.

The chain links TRBV4-1 to TRBJ1-1, with D possibly being TRBD1 (5 bases). Germline V gives CDR1 MGHRA, CDR2 YSYEKL. The V end was cut by 4 bases, the J end by 8 bases, with 11 bases between. The CDR3 sequence is 12 residues long. The CDR3 protein is CASSPKGVEAFF. Here the CDR3 DNA reads TGCGCCAGCAGCCCGAAAGGGGTGGAAGCTTTCTTT.

The chain has TRBV27 and TRBJ2-3; TRBD2 matches 15 bases. The germline gives CDR1 MNHEY, CDR2 SMNVEV (reference sequence). The J segment lost 5 bases and the V segment lost 3 bases, leaving 6 bases of the junction unmatched. The CDR3 sequence is 17 residues long. The CDR3 reads CASSFWTSGRGVDTQYF. In DNA form, the CDR3 reads TGTGCCAGCAGTTTTTGGACTAGCGGGAGGGGAGTAGATACGCAGTATTTT.

The chain is built from TRBV18 and TRBJ2-3; maybe TRBD1 (6 bases). CDR1 is KGHSH and CDR2 is LQKENI in the germline V gene. This CDR3 region has 16 residues. Trimming removed 6 bases from V and 0 bases from J, with 16 bases in between. In DNA form, the CDR3 reads TGTGCCAGCTCGAGGTCGGGACACCTTAGCACAGATACGCAGTATTTT. Its protein is CASSRSGHLSTDTQYF.

V usage is TRBV11-3 and J usage is TRBJ2-1; D is unresolved. The V and J ends lost 0 bases and 7 bases respectively, with 4 bases between them. CDR1 SGHNT and CDR2 YENEEA come from the germline V gene. The CDR3 length is 12 residues. The CDR3 is CASSLDSNEQFF. CDR3 DNA: TGTGCCAGCAGCTTAGACAGTAATGAGCAGTTCTTC.

The V and J genes are TRBV2 and TRBJ2-3; TRBD2 matches at 13 bases. The CDR3 totals 15 residues. The germline gives CDR1 SNHLY, CDR2 FYNNEI. The V segment lost 1 base and the J segment 5 bases; nucleotides outside the gene matches: 0. This CDR3 reads CASSEGLAGGDTQYF. The CDR3 nucleotides read TGTGCCAGCAGTGAAGGACTAGCGGGAGGAGATACGCAGTATTTT.

This chain links TRBV6-5 with TRBJ2-7; 9 nucleotides line up with TRBD2. The CDR3 totals 14 residues. V dropped 4 bases and J dropped 5; count of bases not matched to a gene: 6. Germline-derived CDR1 and CDR2 are MNHEY and SVGAGI. The CDR3 region is CASSLPGLADEQYF. The CDR3 nucleotides are TGTGCCAGCAGTTTGCCGGGACTAGCTGACGAGCAGTACTTC.

The chain recombines TRBV19 with TRBJ1-1; weak D call: TRBD1 (6 bases). CDR3 size: 15 residues. V was trimmed by 2 bases and J by 10 bases, leaving 20 bases between them. Per germline, CDR1 LNHDA and CDR2 SQIVND (reference sequence). The CDR3 is CASSISAGAFLGAFF. The CDR3 DNA is TGTGCCAGTAGTATATCTGCAGGGGCATTCCTAGGAGCTTTCTTT.

A few counts support this clone. V is TRBV5-6 and J is TRBJ2-2; D remains ambiguous. CDR1 SGHDT and CDR2 YYEEEE come from the germline V gene. The CDR3 runs 12 residues. V lost 1 base and J 8 bases, leaving 6 bases between the germline ends. CDR3 sequence reads: CASSLTRGELFF. Written as DNA, the CDR3 is TGTGCCAGCAGCTTGACGCGAGGGGAGCTGTTTTTT.

CDR3 loop: CASSLALAGGPDTGELFF. The CDR3 nucleotides read TGCGCCAGCAGCTTGGCACTAGCGGGAGGGCCGGACACCGGGGAGCTGTTTTTT. The J gene is TRBJ2-2, the V gene TRBV5-1, with 13 bases identical to TRBD2. This CDR3 has 18 residues. The V segment lost 0 bases and the J segment 3 bases; nucleotides outside the gene matches: 5. Germline V gene data show CDR1 as SGHRS and CDR2 as YFSETQ.

CDR3 region: CAWSTLGERTGRNKPLHF. DNA for the CDR3: TGTGCCTGGAGTACTCTGGGGGAAAGGACAGGGAGAAATAAGCCCCTCCACTTT. The chain joins TRBV30 to TRBJ1-6; 8 bases align to TRBD1. The CDR3 contains 18 residues. V was clipped by 2 bases and J by 13 bases; unmatched bases: 22. Germline loops: CDR1 GTSNPN, CDR2 SVGIG (reference sequence). The full variable domain, rest sourced from reference TRBV30 and TRBJ1-6, is SQTIHQWPATLVQPVGSPLSLECTVEGTSNPNLYWYRQAAGRGLQLLFYSVGIGQISSEVPQNLSASRPQDRQFILSSKKLLLSDSGFYLCAWSTLGERTGRNKPLHFGNGTRLTVT.

The gene calls are TRBV2 and TRBJ1-5; no clear D gene. The ends were cut back, 5 bases at V and 1 base at J, with 6 bases in the middle. CDR3 length: 13 residues. Germline V CDR1 and CDR2: SNHLY, FYNNEI. The DNA of the CDR3 is TGTGCCAGCAGTCTGGACAGCAATCAGCCCCAGCATTTT. The encoded protein is CASSLDSNQPQHF. Full variable domain (remainder filled in from reference TRBV2 and TRBJ1-5): EPEVTQTPSHQVTQMGQEVILRCVPISNHLYFYWYRQILGQKVEFLVSFYNNEISEKSEIFDDQFSVERPDGSNFTLKIRSTKLEDSAMYFCASSLDSNQPQHFGDGTRLSIL.

V is TRBV6-6 and J is TRBJ1-5; D ambiguous. The germline V and J ends were trimmed by 5 bases and 7 bases, with 9 bases remaining between them. The CDR3 is made up of 12 amino acids. Germline CDR1 is MNHNY and CDR2 is SVGAGI (reference sequence). The CDR3 reads CASSQRVQPQHF. CDR3 nucleotides: TGTGCCAGCAGTCAAAGGGTCCAGCCCCAGCATTTT.

The chain links TRBV6-4 to TRBJ2-5; 8 bases are a match to TRBD2. V shed 0 bases and J 4 bases; nucleotides not matched to a gene: 4. This CDR3 is 15 amino acids long. Germline CDR1 reads MRHNA; CDR2 reads SNTAGT. The DNA of the CDR3 is TGTGCCAGCAGTGACTCGGCGGGGGGACTAGAGACCCAGTACTTC. Translation: CASSDSAGGLETQYF.

In this sample, this clone turned up once. This chain links TRBV19 with TRBJ1-6, with 11 bases lining up with TRBD1. Germline V CDR1 and CDR2: LNHDA, SQIVND (reference sequence). V gave up 7 bases and J gave up 9 bases; unmatched junction bases: 5. The CDR3 has 14 residues. CDR3 region: CASIPGTGGSPLHF. Written as DNA, the CDR3 is TGTGCCAGTATTCCCGGGACAGGGGGTTCACCCCTCCACTTT.

The V call is TRBV27, the J call TRBJ1-1; D remains ambiguous. Trimming stripped 7 bases from V and 0 bases from J, with 6 bases between. The germline V gene encodes CDR1 MNHEY and CDR2 SMNVEV (reference sequence). The CDR3 runs 12 residues. This CDR3 is CASIGMNTEAFF. CDR3 in DNA: TGTGCCAGCATTGGGATGAACACTGAAGCTTTCTTT.

The gene calls are TRBV30 and TRBJ1-2; D gene unclear. V was pared by 7 bases and J by 8 bases, with 17 bases between. The CDR3 runs to 12 residues. Germline V lookup: CDR1 GTSNPN, CDR2 SVGIG (reference sequence). The chain's CDR3 is CAFPKQGIGYTF. CDR3 in DNA: TGTGCCTTCCCCAAACAAGGGATCGGCTACACCTTC.

The CDR3, as DNA: TGTGCCAGCAGCTCTGGACTAGCGGGAGGGATAGATACGCAGTATTTT. Translating it yields CASSSGLAGGIDTQYF. The chain links TRBV7-6 to TRBJ2-3; TRBD2 aligns across 15 bases. This CDR3 has 16 residues. V lost 4 bases and J lost 5; bases outside the gene matches: 4. Germline V gives CDR1 SGHVS, CDR2 FNYEAQ.

The V gene is TRBV27, the J gene TRBJ1-6, with 8 positions matching TRBD1. V trimming: 5 bases; J trimming: 4 bases; junction bases outside the gene matches: 1. CDR1 and CDR2 (germline): MNHEY, SMNVEV (reference sequence). The CDR3 loop spans 14 amino acids. This chain's CDR3 is CASSRQGYNSPLHF. In DNA, the CDR3 is TGTGCCAGCAGTCGACAGGGGTATAATTCACCCCTCCACTTT.

The J gene is TRBJ2-7, the V gene TRBV5-1; 9 bases are a match to TRBD1. Germline V lookup: CDR1 SGHRS, CDR2 YFSETQ. Unmatched junction bases numbered 5, after V lost 4 bases and J lost 0 bases. The CDR3 extends over 15 amino acids. CDR3 loop: CASSGGQGISYEQYF. CDR3 DNA: TGCGCCAGCAGCGGTGGACAGGGGATCTCCTACGAGCAGTACTTC.